This passage covers 25 T cell receptor beta chains from one sample sequenced in a study of cytomegalovirus exposure and HLA in healthy donors. Primers: 60 Vbeta forward and 13 Jbeta reverse. Clones were sequenced by immunoSEQ multiplex PCR, and TCRdb holds only the in-frame ones, with some missing. The sample comprises 98,000 or so clones, about 79% of which are singletons, and 5.8% rests with the top ten. The specimen sequenced was PBMCs. All receptors derive from a man aged 55 to 70 in good health and CMV-seropositive.

The V gene is TRBV6-1, the J gene TRBJ2-1; 10 positions agree with TRBD2. In germline, CDR1 is MNHNS, CDR2 SASEGT. The CDR3 is 15 residues long. The J segment lost 5 bases and the V segment lost 8 bases, leaving 9 bases of the junction unmatched. The CDR3 DNA reads as TGTGCCAGCCGCCTTAGCGGGGGGCCCCACAATGAGCAGTTCTTC. Translating gives CASRLSGGPHNEQFF.

The chain recombines TRBV10-1 with TRBJ1-2; a possible D gene is TRBD1 (6 bases). Trimming removed 2 bases at V and 7 bases at J, with 17 bases between. CDR3 length: 15 amino acids. CDR1 is WNHNN, CDR2 SYGVQD, per germline (reference sequence). For the CDR3, the DNA is TGCGCCAGCAGTGAGAGTTTTTGGGGGCAACGTGGCTACACCTTC. It codes for CASSESFWGQRGYTF.

The chain links TRBV7-9 to TRBJ2-2; perhaps TRBD2 as D (6 bases). This CDR3 comprises 14 residues. Per the germline V gene, CDR1 is SEHNR and CDR2 is FQNEAQ (reference sequence). V lost 5 bases, J lost 3 bases, and 10 bases lay in between. In nucleotides, the CDR3 is TGTGCCAGCAGCCTGGCGGGGTACACCGGGGAGCTGTTTTTT. This gives the protein CASSLAGYTGELFF.

With respect to this clone: At one end the junction does not follow the germline gene, possibly because of a read error. The rearrangement uses TRBV7-9 and TRBJ1-1, with unresolved D. Per the germline V gene, CDR1 is SEHNR and CDR2 is FQNEAQ (reference sequence). The CDR3 loop spans 13 amino acids. In nucleotides, the CDR3 is TGTTCCAGCAGCTTTGGAGGGAACACTGAAGCTTTCTTT. It encodes CSSSFGGNTEAFF.

This chain links TRBV11-3 with TRBJ2-7; TRBD1 aligns across 8 bases. Germline CDR1 is SGHNT and CDR2 is YENEEA. V lost 5 bases, J lost 2 bases, and 8 bases stayed unmatched. The CDR3 totals 15 residues. CDR3 in amino acids: CASSARTGPTYEQYF. The CDR3 DNA reads TGTGCCAGCAGCGCCCGGACAGGGCCAACCTACGAGCAGTACTTC.

Concerning this clone itself: Other DNA sequences within the sample encode an identical CDR3. This chain links TRBV11-2 with TRBJ2-5, with 8 positions matching TRBD2. The CDR3 covers 15 residues. Germline V gives CDR1 SGHAT, CDR2 FQNNGV. Trimming cost V 1 base and J 4 bases; bases outside gene matches: 5. CDR3 DNA sequence: TGTGCCAGCAGCTTAGTTAGCGGGGTGGGAGAGACCCAGTACTTC. It specifies CASSLVSGVGETQYF.

The V gene is TRBV4-1, the J gene TRBJ2-1; a possible D gene is TRBD2 (5 bases). CDR3 length equals 14 residues. The V end lost 1 base, the J end lost 6 bases, and 10 bases lay between the germline ends. The germline V gene encodes CDR1 MGHRA and CDR2 YSYEKL. The CDR3 loop reads CASSQAEVPNEQFF. CDR3 bases: TGCGCCAGCAGCCAAGCGGAGGTCCCCAATGAGCAGTTCTTC.

The V and J genes are TRBV4-3 and TRBJ2-6, with D possibly TRBD1 on 5 matching bases. The V gene lost 0 bases and the J gene lost 4 bases, with 7 bases spanning the gap. Germline CDR1 and CDR2: LGHNA and YSLEER. The CDR3 is made up of 15 amino acids. The CDR3 loop reads CASSQEGVGANVLTF. In DNA, the CDR3 is TGCGCCAGCAGCCAAGAAGGGGTCGGGGCCAACGTCCTGACTTTC.

The chain combines TRBV27 with TRBJ2-7, with TRBD2 matching over 9 bases. The ends lost 5 bases at V and 3 bases at J; junction bases unmatched: 8. This CDR3 region has 15 residues. From germline, CDR1 is MNHEY and CDR2 SMNVEV (reference sequence). Here the CDR3 DNA reads TGTGCCAGCAGTACCGGCGGGGGGGCCTTCTACGAGCAGTACTTC. It specifies CASSTGGGAFYEQYF.

The chain has TRBV6-1 and TRBJ1-6; maybe TRBD1 (6 bases). Germline CDR1 is MNHNS and CDR2 is SASEGT. Trimming cost V 2 bases and J 8 bases, with 13 bases left between them. The CDR3 length is 15 residues. The CDR3 region is CASSETWGGHSPLHF. CDR3 sequence (DNA): TGTGCCAGCAGTGAAACCTGGGGGGGGCATTCACCCCTCCACTTT.

The sample holds a few counts of this clone. The gene calls are TRBV18 and TRBJ1-1; weak D call: TRBD1 (6 bases). The germline CDR1 and CDR2 sequences are KGHSH and LQKENI. The CDR3 runs to 15 residues. The germline V and J ends were trimmed by 1 base and 1 base, with 10 bases remaining between them. The CDR3 DNA follows: TGTGCCAGCTCACCACGGGGGACACAGAACACTGAAGCTTTCTTT. As protein: CASSPRGTQNTEAFF.

The V and J genes are TRBV7-9 and TRBJ2-5; D unresolved. CDR3 length: 14 residues. CDR1 and CDR2 (germline): SEHNR, FQNEAQ (reference sequence). Trimming cost V 4 bases and J 4 bases, with 13 bases left between them. CDR3 DNA: TGTGCCAGCAGCTCGACTGTCTCGCGAGAGACCCAGTACTTC. This encodes CASSSTVSRETQYF.

The chain is built from TRBV5-1 and TRBJ2-2; D gene uncertain. With 0 bases removed from V and 10 bases from J, the gap between germline ends came to 16 bases. CDR1 and CDR2 from the germline V gene are SGHRS and YFSETQ. There are 15 residues in the CDR3. The CDR3 protein is CASSLDLRPQEELFF. Here the CDR3 DNA reads TGCGCCAGCAGCTTGGATCTACGCCCCCAAGAGGAGCTGTTTTTT. The entire variable domain, with the rest obtained from reference TRBV5-1 and TRBJ2-2, is as follows: KAGVTQTPRYLIKTRGQQVTLSCSPISGHRSVSWYQQTPGQGLQFLFEYFSETQRNKGNFPGRFSGRQFSNSRSEMNVSTLELGDSALYLCASSLDLRPQEELFFGEGSRLTVL.

This clone was counted a few times. At one boundary the junction diverges from the germline segment, which might be a read error. The J gene is TRBJ2-2, the V gene TRBV10-1; possible D gene TRBD2, 5 bases. Germline loops: CDR1 WNHNN, CDR2 SYGVQD (reference sequence). CDR3 length: 16 amino acids. The CDR3 is CASSEDTRGEHRGAVF. CDR3 in DNA: TGCGCCAGCAGTGAGGACACACGAGGAGAACACCGGGGAGCTGTTTTT.

This clone appeared a single time. This rearrangement joins TRBV30 to TRBJ1-2; 7 bases are shared with TRBD1. Germline V gives CDR1 GTSNPN, CDR2 SVGIG (reference sequence). With V trimmed by 3 bases and J by 3 bases, 4 bases remained unmatched. This CDR3 spans 13 amino acids. The CDR3 reads CAWREGQYYGYTF. In DNA, the CDR3 is TGTGCCTGGAGGGAGGGACAGTACTATGGCTACACCTTC. The full variable domain, in which reference TRBV30 and TRBJ1-2 provide the parts outside the CDR3, is SQTIHQWPATLVQPVGSPLSLECTVEGTSNPNLYWYRQAAGRGLQLLFYSVGIGQISSEVPQNLSASRPQDRQFILSSKKLLLSDSGFYLCAWREGQYYGYTFGSGTRLTVV.

Only a few counts were recorded for this clone. The chain joins TRBV10-3 to TRBJ2-7, with D tentatively TRBD1 (6 bases). This CDR3 is built from 17 residues. The ends were cut back, 4 bases at V and 2 bases at J, with 21 bases in the middle. Germline V gene data show CDR1 as ENHRY and CDR2 as SYGVKD. CDR3 DNA sequence: TGTGCCATCAGTGCGGCAGGGGCTATTTCTATACCCTACGAGCAGTACTTC. As protein: CAISAAGAISIPYEQYF.

The chain is built from TRBV6-5 and TRBJ1-2, with TRBD1 matching 9 bases. Germline CDR1 is MNHEY and CDR2 is SVGAGI. The length of the CDR3 is 12 residues. The J segment lost 7 bases and the V segment lost 10 bases, leaving 7 bases of the junction unmatched. CDR3 sequence (DNA): TGTGCCACGGCCGTGGGACAGGGTGGCTACACCTTC. It is translated as CATAVGQGGYTF.

This clone was detected a few times. The V and J genes are TRBV6-1 and TRBJ2-7; the D is unclear. The CDR3 is 12 residues long. Germline values: CDR1 MNHNS, CDR2 SASEGT. Deletions cut 4 bases from V and 4 bases from J, with 8 bases between. The DNA of the CDR3 is TGTGCCAGCAGTGTCGACAAGTACGAGCAGTACTTC. This translates into CASSVDKYEQYF.

This chain joins TRBV6-6 and TRBJ1-6, with 8 nucleotides matching TRBD1. Germline-derived CDR1 and CDR2 are MNHNY and SVGAGI (reference sequence). The CDR3 runs to 14 residues. V shed 2 bases, J shed 9 bases, and the junction held 3 bases outside the gene matches. DNA of the CDR3: TGTGCCAGCAGTTACGGACAGGGAGGTTCACCCCTCCACTTT. Protein: CASSYGQGGSPLHF.

This chain uses TRBV6-5 with TRBJ1-2, with 7 bases that match TRBD1. V trimming: 5 bases; J trimming: 2 bases; junction bases outside the gene matches: 5. The germline gives CDR1 MNHEY, CDR2 SVGAGI. The CDR3 covers 14 residues. The CDR3 loop is CASSTPGQNYGYTF. In DNA form, the CDR3 reads TGTGCCAGCAGTACTCCGGGACAGAACTATGGCTACACCTTC.

This clone was observed a single time. The CDR3 is CASSYGQGYSYEQYF. CDR3 nucleotide sequence: TGTGCCAGCAGTTACGGACAGGGCTACTCCTACGAGCAGTACTTC. The chain couples TRBV6-6 to TRBJ2-7; 8 nucleotides line up with TRBD1. CDR3 length: 15 residues. In germline, CDR1 is MNHNY, CDR2 SVGAGI (reference sequence). Germline trimming cut 2 bases from V and 0 bases from J; bases unmatched to any gene: 3.

V gene TRBV27 combines with J gene TRBJ2-2, with D tentatively TRBD2 (5 bases). V lost 6 bases to trimming and J lost 0 bases, with 14 bases between them. The CDR3 loop spans 16 amino acids. Germline V gene sequence: CDR1 MNHEY, CDR2 SMNVEV (reference sequence). The CDR3 is CASSPLGRANTGELFF. The CDR3 nucleotides are TGTGCCAGCAGCCCCCTGGGGAGAGCGAACACCGGGGAGCTGTTTTTT.

The genes are TRBV29-1 and TRBJ2-5; D is ambiguous. Germline-derived CDR1 and CDR2 are SQVTM and ANQGSEA. CDR3 length: 11 amino acids. V was shortened by 4 bases and J by 2 bases, with 5 bases between the two germline ends. The CDR3 nucleotides read TGCAGCGTTGGTAAACAAGAGACCCAGTACTTC. As protein: CSVGKQETQYF.

The chain combines TRBV5-1 with TRBJ2-5, with 8 bases aligning to TRBD1. The V and J ends lost 0 bases and 5 bases, in that order; junction bases with no gene match: 12. This CDR3 region has 17 residues. Germline loops: CDR1 SGHRS, CDR2 YFSETQ. The CDR3, as DNA: TGCGCCAGCAGCTTGGCCCCTAAAGGACAGGGTCTGGAGACCCAGTACTTC. Protein: CASSLAPKGQGLETQYF. The full variable domain, rest sourced from reference TRBV5-1 and TRBJ2-5, is KAGVTQTPRYLIKTRGQQVTLSCSPISGHRSVSWYQQTPGQGLQFLFEYFSETQRNKGNFPGRFSGRQFSNSRSEMNVSTLELGDSALYLCASSLAPKGQGLETQYFGPGTRLLVL.

The chain is built from TRBV5-1 and TRBJ2-3; 7 bases are shared with TRBD2. CDR1 and CDR2 (germline): SGHRS, YFSETQ. CDR3 length: 15 residues. The V and J ends lost 4 bases and 1 base, in that order; junction bases with no gene match: 6. The chain's CDR3 is CASSVAGDRTDTQYF. The CDR3 DNA sequence: TGCGCCAGCAGCGTGGCGGGGGACCGCACAGATACGCAGTATTTT.